A selection of T cell receptor beta chains follows, all from one sample in a study of shared clonotypes between healthy human individuals. This table comes from immunoSEQ multiplex PCR, and its TCRdb copy is limited to in-frame clones, with some not included. Of about 800,000 clones in the sample, about 96% are singletons; the top ten hold about 0.25%. Sequencing was done on a sample of naive CD8+ T cells sorted from blood. Source of these receptors: a man aged 30-40 years in good health. The CDR3 runs from the conserved cysteine through the conserved F or W. The D gene is left open where the match is weak. The size entry is marked missing in some rows and otherwise reads once, few, many or a size class.

J gene: TRBJ1-2; D gene: -; V gene: TRBV19; clone size: -; CDR3 protein: CASSMQTNYGYTF; CDR3 DNA: TGTGCCAGTAGTATGCAGACCAACTATGGCTACACCTTC
J gene: TRBJ2-3; D gene: -; V gene: TRBV7-9; clone size: -; CDR3 protein: CASSFAREPDTQYF; CDR3 DNA: TGTGCCAGCAGTTTCGCTAGGGAACCAGATACGCAGTATTTT
J gene: TRBJ2-7; D gene: TRBD2; V gene: TRBV4-1; clone size: -; CDR3 protein: CASSQDPSGIAGNGSYEQYF; CDR3 DNA: TGCGCCAGCAGCCAAGATCCTTCGGGAATAGCGGGGAATGGGTCCTACGAGCAGTACTTC
J gene: TRBJ2-7; D gene: -; V gene: TRBV5-4; clone size: -; CDR3 protein: CASSFYGGLEQYF; CDR3 DNA: TGTGCCAGCAGCTTTTATGGGGGCTTAGAGCAGTACTTC
J gene: TRBJ2-1; D gene: TRBD2; V gene: TRBV7-9; clone size: -; CDR3 protein: CASSLKGAGGPYNEQFF; CDR3 DNA: TGTGCCAGCAGCTTAAAGGGGGCGGGAGGGCCTTACAATGAGCAGTTCTTC
J gene: TRBJ1-3; D gene: -; V gene: TRBV5-8; clone size: -; CDR3 protein: CASRDQRGRDGSLSGNTIYF; CDR3 DNA: TGTGCCAGCAGGGATCAAAGAGGCCGGGACGGATCCCTCTCTGGAAACACCATATATTTT
J gene: TRBJ2-3; D gene: -; V gene: TRBV27; clone size: -; CDR3 protein: CASIIVNSTDTQYF; CDR3 DNA: TGTGCCAGCATTATAGTAAATAGCACAGATACGCAGTATTTT
J gene: TRBJ2-1; D gene: -; V gene: TRBV6-5; clone size: -; CDR3 protein: CASRPIPGVNEQFF; CDR3 DNA: TGTGCCAGCAGACCAATACCTGGCGTCAATGAGCAGTTCTTC
J gene: TRBJ2-3; D gene: TRBD2; V gene: TRBV27; clone size: -; CDR3 protein: CASRASGRQNTQYF; CDR3 DNA: TGTGCCAGCAGGGCTAGCGGGAGACAGAATACGCAGTATTTT
J gene: TRBJ1-2; D gene: -; V gene: TRBV28; clone size: -; CDR3 protein: CASSLVTLYGYTF; CDR3 DNA: TGTGCCAGCTCATTGGTGACATTATATGGCTACACCTTC
J gene: TRBJ2-1; D gene: TRBD2; V gene: TRBV7-8; clone size: -; CDR3 protein: CASSLRASGSSGDEQFF; CDR3 DNA: TGTGCCAGCAGCTTAAGGGCTAGCGGGAGTAGTGGCGATGAGCAGTTCTTC
J gene: TRBJ1-5; D gene: -; V gene: TRBV6-1; clone size: -; CDR3 protein: CASNLQGFNQPQHF; CDR3 DNA: TGTGCCAGCAATTTACAGGGATTCAATCAGCCCCAGCATTTT
J gene: TRBJ1-1; D gene: -; V gene: TRBV7-3; clone size: -; CDR3 protein: CASSQGQNTEAFF; CDR3 DNA: TGTGCCAGCAGCCAAGGTCAGAACACTGAAGCTTTCTTT
J gene: TRBJ1-5; D gene: -; V gene: TRBV27; clone size: -; CDR3 protein: CASSSDSNQPQHF; CDR3 DNA: TGTGCCAGCAGTTCAGATAGCAATCAGCCCCAGCATTTT
J gene: TRBJ1-2; D gene: -; V gene: TRBV9; clone size: -; CDR3 protein: CASMKGNGYTF; CDR3 DNA: TGTGCCAGCATGAAGGGGAATGGCTACACCTTC
J gene: TRBJ1-2; D gene: -; V gene: TRBV29-1; clone size: once; CDR3 protein: CSVEWDYGYTF; CDR3 DNA: TGCAGCGTTGAGTGGGACTATGGCTACACCTTC
J gene: TRBJ1-5; D gene: -; V gene: TRBV6-5; clone size: -; CDR3 protein: CASRSYSNQPQHF; CDR3 DNA: TGTGCCAGCCGAAGTTATAGCAATCAGCCCCAGCATTTT
J gene: TRBJ2-1; D gene: -; V gene: TRBV27; clone size: -; CDR3 protein: CASSLGRSGNEQFF; CDR3 DNA: TGTGCCAGCAGTTTAGGACGCTCTGGGAATGAGCAGTTCTTC
J gene: TRBJ2-7; D gene: TRBD1; V gene: TRBV7-6; clone size: -; CDR3 protein: CASSSHLRGTGPFYEQYF; CDR3 DNA: TGTGCCAGCAGCTCCCATCTACGCGGGACAGGCCCTTTCTACGAGCAGTACTTC
J gene: TRBJ2-1; D gene: -; V gene: TRBV27; clone size: -; CDR3 protein: CASSLEGLWNEQFF; CDR3 DNA: TGTGCCAGCAGTTTAGAGGGATTGTGGAATGAGCAGTTCTTC
J gene: TRBJ2-3; D gene: -; V gene: TRBV6-5; clone size: -; CDR3 protein: CASSYDRGPTDTQYF; CDR3 DNA: TGTGCCAGCAGTTACGATAGGGGCCCCACAGATACGCAGTATTTT
J gene: TRBJ2-1; D gene: -; V gene: TRBV9; clone size: -; CDR3 protein: CASSTSKAQGYNEQFF; CDR3 DNA: TGTGCCAGCAGCACCTCTAAGGCCCAAGGGTACAATGAGCAGTTCTTC
J gene: TRBJ2-7; D gene: TRBD1; V gene: TRBV5-6; clone size: -; CDR3 protein: CASSLGGTGYEQYF; CDR3 DNA: TGTGCCAGCAGCTTGGGCGGGACAGGATACGAGCAGTACTTC
J gene: TRBJ1-2; D gene: -; V gene: TRBV12-5; clone size: -; CDR3 protein: CASGLLKGANYGYTF; CDR3 DNA: TGTGCTAGTGGTTTGCTAAAAGGGGCCAACTATGGCTACACCTTC
J gene: TRBJ2-7; D gene: -; V gene: TRBV7-9; clone size: -; CDR3 protein: CASSPDYEQYF; CDR3 DNA: TGTGCCAGCAGCCCCGACTACGAGCAGTACTTC
J gene: TRBJ2-1; D gene: TRBD2; V gene: TRBV7-8; clone size: -; CDR3 protein: CASSLVGGVLDEQFF; CDR3 DNA: TGTGCCAGCAGCTTAGTTGGGGGGGTTTTGGATGAGCAGTTCTTC
J gene: TRBJ1-1; D gene: TRBD1; V gene: TRBV27; clone size: -; CDR3 protein: CASSPETGGYTEAFF; CDR3 DNA: TGTGCCAGCAGCCCCGAAACAGGGGGCTACACTGAAGCTTTCTTT
J gene: TRBJ1-5; D gene: -; V gene: TRBV7-9; clone size: -; CDR3 protein: CASSLSSAGSNQPQHF; CDR3 DNA: TGTGCCAGCAGCTTGAGCTCGGCGGGTAGCAATCAGCCCCAGCATTTT
J gene: TRBJ1-1; D gene: -; V gene: TRBV29-1; clone size: -; CDR3 protein: CSVPEGGGAFF; CDR3 DNA: TGCAGCGTCCCCGAGGGAGGAGGGGCTTTCTTT